Following are 25 T cell receptor beta chains from one sample sequenced in a study of brain T cells in children with intractable seizures. Documented time point: blood from clinic visit 5 months post-surgery; TSC patient then seizure free. Only in-frame clones appear in the TCRdb table, and some are missing; sequencing was by immunoSEQ multiplex PCR. The table shows 300,000 to 400,000 clones, with nearly 95% occurring only once. The sample in question was peripheral blood, obtained 4 to 5 months after surgery. These receptors originate from a boy younger than two with tuberous sclerosis and intractable seizures.

The rearrangement joins TRBV30 to TRBJ2-3, with D perhaps matching TRBD2 (5 bases). The CDR3 extends over 15 amino acids. V lost 2 bases, J lost 2 bases, and 14 bases lay in between. In germline, CDR1 is GTSNPN, CDR2 SVGIG (reference sequence). CDR3 residues: CAWSRTRRPTDTQYF. CDR3 sequence (DNA): TGTGCCTGGAGTCGCACTAGGAGACCCACAGATACGCAGTATTTT.

The table lists this clone with a few counts. The CDR3 sequence: CASSITVYSNQPQHF. The CDR3 bases are TGTGCCAGTAGTATAACAGTTTATAGCAATCAGCCCCAGCATTTT. The chain has TRBV19 and TRBJ1-5; D gene uncertain. Trimming cost V 2 bases and J 0 bases, with 8 bases left between them. This CDR3 is built from 15 residues. From germline, CDR1 is LNHDA and CDR2 SQIVND (reference sequence).

The chain joins TRBV9 to TRBJ2-3; D remains unclear. V gave up 0 bases and J gave up 4 bases, with 6 bases separating them. Germline loops: CDR1 SGDLS, CDR2 YYNGEE. The CDR3 contains 13 residues. The CDR3, as DNA: TGTGCCAGCAGCGTAGACGTCCCAGATACGCAGTATTTT. This sequence encodes CASSVDVPDTQYF.

The chain joins TRBV19 to TRBJ1-1; D might be TRBD1 (5 bases). CDR1 and CDR2 from the germline V gene are LNHDA and SQIVND (reference sequence). Trimming removed 1 base at V and 4 bases at J, with 13 bases between. The CDR3 consists of 15 residues. This chain's CDR3 is CASSIVPGWSTEAFF. The CDR3 bases are TGTGCCAGTAGTATAGTGCCAGGGTGGAGCACTGAAGCTTTCTTT.

The chain uses TRBV5-5 and TRBJ2-6, with 9 nucleotides matching TRBD1. The CDR3 loop spans 19 amino acids. The germline CDR1 and CDR2 sequences are SGHKS and YYEKEE (reference sequence). The J segment lost 0 bases and the V segment lost 3 bases, leaving 10 bases of the junction unmatched. The DNA for the CDR3 is TGTGCCAGCAGCTGGGGGGACAGGGTTCTTCCCTCTGGGGCCAACGTCCTGACTTTC. Encoded protein: CASSWGDRVLPSGANVLTF.

The rearrangement uses TRBV15 and TRBJ1-2; 9 bases are a match to TRBD1. The germline V gene encodes CDR1 LNHNV and CDR2 YYDKDF (reference sequence). The CDR3 runs 13 residues. V trimming: 3 bases; J trimming: 8 bases; junction bases outside the gene matches: 4. The chain's CDR3 is CATSRTGGGGYTF. CDR3 nucleotide sequence: TGTGCCACCAGCAGGACAGGGGGTGGAGGCTACACCTTC.

This chain joins TRBV10-3 and TRBJ2-1; no definite D call. V was shortened by 11 bases and J by 10 bases, with 15 bases between the two germline ends. This CDR3 region has 11 residues. CDR1 ENHRY and CDR2 SYGVKD come from the germline V gene. Here the CDR3 reads CASETDIEQFF. CDR3 coding DNA: TGTGCCTCAGAGACCGACATAGAGCAGTTCTTC.

The J gene is TRBJ2-3, the V gene TRBV5-4; no definite D call. Trimming took 0 bases from V and 2 from J, leaving 10 bases between them. Per the germline V gene, CDR1 is SGHNT and CDR2 is YYREEE (reference sequence). There are 15 residues in the CDR3. CDR3 nucleotide sequence: TGTGCCAGCAGCTTGGAGCGCACGTCCACAGATACGCAGTATTTT. Amino acid sequence: CASSLERTSTDTQYF.

With regard to this clone: Different DNA sequences within this sample yield the same CDR3. The chain links TRBV4-2 to TRBJ1-2; D unresolved. The CDR3 consists of 12 residues. V was clipped by 0 bases and J by 5 bases, with 4 bases between them. Germline CDR1 LGHNA, CDR2 YNFKEQ. The CDR3 sequence: CASSQDRYGYTF. The CDR3 bases are TGTGCCAGCAGCCAAGATAGGTATGGCTACACCTTC.

This clone appeared a single time. V is TRBV5-8 and J is TRBJ2-5; 15 nucleotides align to TRBD2. Germline assignment: CDR1 SGHTS and CDR2 YDEGEE. The CDR3 runs to 17 residues. The ends lost 5 bases at V and 5 bases at J; junction bases unmatched: 10. The CDR3 protein is CASSHGLAGGARETQYF. The CDR3 DNA sequence: TGTGCCAGCAGTCACGGACTAGCGGGGGGGGCCCGGGAGACCCAGTACTTC.

This clone is a singleton in its sample. The chain couples TRBV9 to TRBJ1-1; the match to TRBD1 covers 8 bases. The CDR3 has 14 amino acids. CDR1 is SGDLS, CDR2 YYNGEE, per germline. The ends lost 4 bases at V and 5 bases at J; junction bases unmatched: 7. The CDR3 DNA reads TGTGCCAGCAGCAGTGGACAGGGAAGAACTGAAGCTTTCTTT. Encoded protein: CASSSGQGRTEAFF. The full variable domain, with the rest looked up from reference TRBV9 and TRBJ1-1, is DSGVTQTPKHLITATGQRVTLRCSPRSGDLSVYWYQQSLDQGLQFLIQYYNGEERAKGNILERFSAQQFPDLHSELNLSSLELGDSALYFCASSSGQGRTEAFFGQGTRLTVV.

This clone occurred once. The chain joins TRBV19 to TRBJ1-5; 7 nucleotides line up with TRBD1. Germline values: CDR1 LNHDA, CDR2 SQIVND (reference sequence). The CDR3 spans 16 residues. The V and J ends lost 6 bases and 2 bases, in that order; junction bases with no gene match: 10. CDR3 nucleotides: TGTGCCAGTAGGAAACCTGAGACAGGGCGCAATCAGCCCCAGCATTTT. Residues: CASRKPETGRNQPQHF. The whole variable domain, filled in from reference TRBV19 and TRBJ1-5, reads DGGITQSPKYLFRKEGQNVTLSCEQNLNHDAMYWYRQDPGQGLRLIYYSQIVNDFQKGDIAEGYSVSREKKESFPLTVTSAQKNPTAFYLCASRKPETGRNQPQHFGDGTRLSIL.

The chain is built from TRBV12-3 or TRBV12-4 and TRBJ2-4, with no clear D. The CDR3 loop spans 12 amino acids. Trimming stripped 8 bases from V and 5 bases from J, with 10 bases between. The CDR3 here is CASALHENIQYF. The CDR3 DNA is TGTGCCAGCGCCTTACACGAAAACATTCAGTACTTC.

This clone has just a few counts. The chain recombines TRBV7-3 with TRBJ2-7, with TRBD1 matching 8 bases. This CDR3 spans 14 amino acids. V shed 0 bases, J shed 5 bases, and the junction held 3 bases outside the gene matches. Germline-derived CDR1 and CDR2 are SGHTA and FQGTGA. The CDR3 nucleotides read TGTGCCAGCAGCTTAACCGGACAGGGCCACGAGCAGTACTTC. Residues: CASSLTGQGHEQYF. The full variable domain, completed using reference TRBV7-3 and TRBJ2-7, is GAGVSQTPSNKVTEKGKYVELRCDPISGHTALYWYRQSLGQGPEFLIYFQGTGAADDSGLPNDRFFAVRPEGSVSTLKIQRTERGDSAVYLCASSLTGQGHEQYFGPGTRLTVT.

The chain's CDR3 is CASSSPFRPGINSPLHF. As DNA, the CDR3 is TGTGCCAGCAGCTCCCCCTTTCGTCCAGGAATAAATTCACCCCTCCACTTT. The rearrangement links TRBV5-5 to TRBJ1-6; D unclear. Trimming removed 3 bases from V and 7 bases from J, with 20 bases in between. The germline CDR1 and CDR2 sequences are SGHKS and YYEKEE (reference sequence). CDR3 length equals 17 residues.

V gene TRBV5-1 combines with J gene TRBJ1-3; D perhaps matches TRBD1 (5 bases). This CDR3 spans 14 amino acids. Germline V CDR1 and CDR2: SGHRS, YFSETQ. With 10 bases removed from V and 0 bases from J, the gap between germline ends came to 14 bases. The CDR3: CAPPGGSSGNTIYF. CDR3 nucleotide sequence: TGCGCCCCGCCCGGGGGGAGCTCTGGAAACACCATATATTTT.

The J gene is TRBJ2-2, the V gene TRBV7-9, with D unresolved. The germline CDR1 and CDR2 sequences are SEHNR and FQNEAQ (reference sequence). The CDR3 has 15 residues. The V gene lost 4 bases and the J gene lost 0 bases, with 9 bases spanning the gap. CDR3 loop: CASSSSSTNTGELFF. Here the CDR3 DNA reads TGTGCCAGCAGCTCCAGCTCAACGAACACCGGGGAGCTGTTTTTT. The full variable domain, its missing parts supplied by reference TRBV7-9 and TRBJ2-2, is DTGVSQNPRHKITKRGQNVTFRCDPISEHNRLYWYRQTLGQGPEFLTYFQNEAQLEKSRLLSDRFSAERPKGSFSTLEIQRTEQGDSAMYLCASSSSSTNTGELFFGEGSRLTVL.

The chain is built from TRBV5-4 and TRBJ2-5; 8 positions agree with TRBD2. Germline V gene lookup returns CDR1 SGHNT and CDR2 YYREEE (reference sequence). The junction had 10 bases not matched to a gene; V was cut back by 4 bases and J by 2 bases. CDR3 length equals 16 residues. The CDR3 region has the DNA TGTGCCAGCAGCAATGCGGCTAGCGGGCGTCAAGAGACCCAGTACTTC. Protein: CASSNAASGRQETQYF.

CDR3 loop: CASSLGASSYNEQFF. As DNA, the CDR3 is TGTGCCAGCAGCTTGGGAGCGAGCTCCTACAATGAGCAGTTCTTC. The chain has TRBV5-4 and TRBJ2-1; D remains ambiguous. Trimming removed 0 bases at V and 0 bases at J, with 7 bases between. The CDR3 length is 15 residues. Looked up from germline, CDR1 is SGHNT and CDR2 is YYREEE (reference sequence).

Comment on this clone: The same CDR3 arises from other DNA sequences in this sample as well. In DNA form, the CDR3 reads TGTGCCAGCAGTTTTGGTTACGAGCAGTACTTC. It codes for CASSFGYEQYF. The V call is TRBV12-3 or TRBV12-4, the J call TRBJ2-7; D unresolved. V gave up 3 bases and J gave up 4 bases, with 4 bases separating them. The CDR3 runs 11 residues.

This chain joins TRBV7-9 and TRBJ2-3; 15 positions agree with TRBD2. This CDR3 comprises 19 residues. The V gene's germline CDR1 is SEHNR and CDR2 FQNEAQ (reference sequence). With V trimmed by 5 bases and J by 1 base, 10 bases remained unmatched. CDR3 protein: CASSPGTSGGFIGTDTQYF. CDR3 nucleotide sequence: TGTGCCAGCAGCCCGGGGACTAGCGGGGGGTTTATCGGCACAGATACGCAGTATTTT.

In DNA form, the CDR3 reads TGTGCCTGGAGTGACCCGACTAGCGGGTCCTACGAGCAGTACTTC. Protein product: CAWSDPTSGSYEQYF. The chain has TRBV30 and TRBJ2-7, with 10 bases matching TRBD2. Losses at the gene ends were 1 base for V and 1 base for J; bases not matched to a gene: 4. The V gene's germline CDR1 is GTSNPN and CDR2 SVGIG (reference sequence). The CDR3 extends over 15 amino acids.

This chain links TRBV19 with TRBJ1-1; D is possibly TRBD1 (6 bases). The CDR3 covers 19 residues. Germline CDR1 reads LNHDA; CDR2 reads SQIVND (reference sequence). V gave up 7 bases and J gave up 1 base, with 28 bases separating them. The CDR3 reads CASTGVGGGSTGWNTEAFF. The CDR3 bases are TGTGCCAGTACCGGGGTCGGGGGGGGCTCGACAGGTTGGAACACTGAAGCTTTCTTT.

This clone was found once. The chain uses TRBV11-2 and TRBJ2-2; unclear D gene. This CDR3 has 16 amino acids. Trimming removed 0 bases from V and 4 bases from J, with 12 bases in between. CDR1 is SGHAT and CDR2 is FQNNGV in the germline V gene. The CDR3 nucleotides are TGTGCCAGCAGCTTAGATTCAACTATGGGCACCGGGGAGCTGTTTTTT. It encodes CASSLDSTMGTGELFF.

The genes are TRBV5-6 and TRBJ1-6; possibly TRBD1 for D (6 bases). Germline V lookup: CDR1 SGHDT, CDR2 YYEEEE. V shed 0 bases and J shed 10 bases, with 11 bases lying between them. The CDR3 is made up of 14 amino acids. The CDR3 DNA reads TGTGCCAGCAGCTTGGGACAGGATGCCTCACCCCTCCACTTT. Encoded protein: CASSLGQDASPLHF.